This T cell receptor (beta chain) is drawn from a study of T cells in Graves' hyperthyroidism and ophthalmopathy. Findings of the study overall: Median prediction lead before ophthalmopathy onset was 5 to 7.5 months with the model. Blood also contained most expanded thyroid clonotypes above 0.001.

TCR beta CDR3 regions were amplified from RNA transcripts. The TCR CDR3 was amplified in a first-round RT-PCR using the HTBI primer set. TCRdb re-derived calls from the multiplex PCR reads in MiXCR, one entry per CDR3 protein. The table has more than 350,000 distinct CDR3 sequences, roughly 15% seen once. Comment on this clonotype: Its antigen remains unknown.

Patients with uncontrolled infections, other autoimmune diseases, pregnancy or lactation were excluded. CDR1 LGHNT and CDR2 FRNRAP come from the germline V gene. The CDR3 extends over 14 amino acids. V dropped 6 bases and J dropped 2 bases, with 12 bases sitting between them. Material for sequencing was blood. The receptor was isolated from a woman aged 60-70 years with Graves' ophthalmopathy. V is TRBV12-5 and J is TRBJ2-3; maybe TRBD2 (6 bases). The CDR3: CASGTWRDTDTQYF. CDR3 coding DNA: TGTGCTAGTGGGACTTGGCGGGACACAGATACGCAGTATTTT.